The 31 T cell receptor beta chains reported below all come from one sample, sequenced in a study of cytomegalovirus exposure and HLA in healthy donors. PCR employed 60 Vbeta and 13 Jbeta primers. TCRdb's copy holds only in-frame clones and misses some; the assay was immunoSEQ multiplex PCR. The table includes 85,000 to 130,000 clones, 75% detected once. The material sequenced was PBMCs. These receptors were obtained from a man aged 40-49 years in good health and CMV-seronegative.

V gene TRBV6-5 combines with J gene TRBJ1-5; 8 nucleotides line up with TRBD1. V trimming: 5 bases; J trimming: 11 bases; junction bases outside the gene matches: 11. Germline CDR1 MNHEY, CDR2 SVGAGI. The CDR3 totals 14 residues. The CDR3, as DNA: TGTGCCAGCAGTCGAACAACAGGGGGGGAGGCCCAGCATTTT. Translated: CASSRTTGGEAQHF.

The DNA for the CDR3 is TGTGCCAGCAGCCTCGGCTTCATCGGCGGGGGGAAATACGAGCAGTACTTC. This sequence encodes CASSLGFIGGGKYEQYF. The chain has TRBV2 and TRBJ2-7, with 8 bases matching TRBD2. V lost 6 bases and J lost 4; bases outside the gene matches: 17. CDR3 length: 17 residues. Germline V gives CDR1 SNHLY, CDR2 FYNNEI.

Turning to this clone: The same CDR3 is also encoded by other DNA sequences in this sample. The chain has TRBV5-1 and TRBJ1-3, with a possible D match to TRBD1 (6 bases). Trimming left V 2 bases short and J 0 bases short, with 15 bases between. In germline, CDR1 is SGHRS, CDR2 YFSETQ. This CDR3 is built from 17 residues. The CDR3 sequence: CASSLQGVGLSGNTIYF. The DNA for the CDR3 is TGCGCCAGCAGCTTACAGGGAGTCGGACTCTCTGGAAACACCATATATTTT. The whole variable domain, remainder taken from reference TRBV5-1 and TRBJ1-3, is KAGVTQTPRYLIKTRGQQVTLSCSPISGHRSVSWYQQTPGQGLQFLFEYFSETQRNKGNFPGRFSGRQFSNSRSEMNVSTLELGDSALYLCASSLQGVGLSGNTIYFGEGSWLTVV.

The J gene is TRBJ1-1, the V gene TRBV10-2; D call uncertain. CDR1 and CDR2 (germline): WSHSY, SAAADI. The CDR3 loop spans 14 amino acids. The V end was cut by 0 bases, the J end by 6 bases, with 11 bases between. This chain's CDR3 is CASSESLVSAEAFF. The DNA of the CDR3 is TGCGCCAGCAGTGAGTCCTTGGTAAGCGCTGAAGCTTTCTTT.

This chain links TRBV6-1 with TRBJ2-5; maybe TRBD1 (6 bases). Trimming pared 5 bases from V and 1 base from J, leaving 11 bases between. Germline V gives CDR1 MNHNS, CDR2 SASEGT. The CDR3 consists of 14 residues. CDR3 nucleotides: TGTGCCAGCAGTTTGGACAGAAGCCAAGAGACCCAGTACTTC. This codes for CASSLDRSQETQYF.

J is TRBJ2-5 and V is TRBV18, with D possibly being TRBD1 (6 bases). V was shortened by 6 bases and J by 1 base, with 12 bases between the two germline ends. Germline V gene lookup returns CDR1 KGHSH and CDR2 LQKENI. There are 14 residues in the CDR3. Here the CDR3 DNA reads TGTGCCAGCTCCTCCACGGACAGCCAAGAGACCCAGTACTTC. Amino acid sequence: CASSSTDSQETQYF.

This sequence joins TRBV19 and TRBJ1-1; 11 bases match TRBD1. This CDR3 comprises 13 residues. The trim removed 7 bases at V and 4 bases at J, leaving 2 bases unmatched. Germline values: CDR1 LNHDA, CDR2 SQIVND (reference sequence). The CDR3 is CASTGTGGTEAFF. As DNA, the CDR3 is TGTGCCAGTACCGGGACAGGGGGCACTGAAGCTTTCTTT.

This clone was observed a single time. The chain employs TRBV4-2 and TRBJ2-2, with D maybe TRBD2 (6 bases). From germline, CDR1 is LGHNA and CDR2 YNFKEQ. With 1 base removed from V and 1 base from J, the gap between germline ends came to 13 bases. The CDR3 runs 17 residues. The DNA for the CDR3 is TGTGCCAGCAGCCAAGGCCCCGGGACTGGGAACACCGGGGAGCTGTTTTTT. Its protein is CASSQGPGTGNTGELFF.

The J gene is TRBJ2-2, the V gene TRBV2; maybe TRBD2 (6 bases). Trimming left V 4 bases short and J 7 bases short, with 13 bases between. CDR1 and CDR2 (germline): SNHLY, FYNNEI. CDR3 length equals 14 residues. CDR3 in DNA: TGTGCCAGCAGTGGGTGGGGGGTCAACGGGGAGCTGTTTTTT. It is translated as CASSGWGVNGELFF.

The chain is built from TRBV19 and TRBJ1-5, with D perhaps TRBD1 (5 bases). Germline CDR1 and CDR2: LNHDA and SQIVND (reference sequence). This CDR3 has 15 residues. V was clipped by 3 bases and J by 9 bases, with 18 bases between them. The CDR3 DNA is TGTGCCAGTAGTATCGGCGACAGCCGTCCGGGGCCCCAGCATTTT. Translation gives CASSIGDSRPGPQHF.

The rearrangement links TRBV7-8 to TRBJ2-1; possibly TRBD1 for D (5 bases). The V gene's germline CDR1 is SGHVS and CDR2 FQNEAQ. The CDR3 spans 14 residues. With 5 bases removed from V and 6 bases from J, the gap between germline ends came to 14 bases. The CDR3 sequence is CASSQDRWGNEQFF. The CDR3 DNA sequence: TGTGCCAGCAGCCAAGACAGATGGGGCAATGAGCAGTTCTTC.

CDR3 nucleotide sequence: TGTGCCAGCAGTCAGTGGACAGGGGTCGGCTACACCTTC. Encoded protein: CASSQWTGVGYTF. The rearrangement links TRBV27 to TRBJ1-2; 9 nucleotides line up with TRBD1. The CDR3 totals 13 residues. The germline gives CDR1 MNHEY, CDR2 SMNVEV (reference sequence). Trimming at V came to 5 bases and at J to 8 bases, leaving 6 bases not matched to a gene.

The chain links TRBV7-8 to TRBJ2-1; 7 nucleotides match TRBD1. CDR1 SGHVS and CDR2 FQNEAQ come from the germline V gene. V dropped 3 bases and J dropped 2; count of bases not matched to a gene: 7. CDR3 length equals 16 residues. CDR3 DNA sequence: TGTGCCAGCAGCTTTACGGGACAGCGAGCCTACAATGAGCAGTTCTTC. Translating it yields CASSFTGQRAYNEQFF.

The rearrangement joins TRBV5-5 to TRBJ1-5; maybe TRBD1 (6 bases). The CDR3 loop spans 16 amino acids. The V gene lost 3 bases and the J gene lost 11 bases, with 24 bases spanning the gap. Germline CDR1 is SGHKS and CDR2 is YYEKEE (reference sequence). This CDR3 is CASSWTPGQGPEAQHF. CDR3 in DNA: TGTGCCAGCAGCTGGACACCGGGACAAGGCCCCGAAGCCCAGCATTTT.

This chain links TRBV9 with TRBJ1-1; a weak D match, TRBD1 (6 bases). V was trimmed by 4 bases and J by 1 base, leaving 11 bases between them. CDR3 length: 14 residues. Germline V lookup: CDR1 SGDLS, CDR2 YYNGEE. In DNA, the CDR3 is TGTGCCAGCAGCCCGCGAGGGGGGAACACTGAAGCTTTCTTT. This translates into CASSPRGGNTEAFF. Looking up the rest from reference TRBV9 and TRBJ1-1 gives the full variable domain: DSGVTQTPKHLITATGQRVTLRCSPRSGDLSVYWYQQSLDQGLQFLIQYYNGEERAKGNILERFSAQQFPDLHSELNLSSLELGDSALYFCASSPRGGNTEAFFGQGTRLTVV.

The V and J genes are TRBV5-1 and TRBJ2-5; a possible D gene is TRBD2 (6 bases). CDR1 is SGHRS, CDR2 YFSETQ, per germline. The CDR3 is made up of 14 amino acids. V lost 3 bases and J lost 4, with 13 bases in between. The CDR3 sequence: CASSSGGAGETQYF. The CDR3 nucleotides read TGCGCCAGCAGCTCGGGCGGGGCGGGAGAGACCCAGTACTTC.

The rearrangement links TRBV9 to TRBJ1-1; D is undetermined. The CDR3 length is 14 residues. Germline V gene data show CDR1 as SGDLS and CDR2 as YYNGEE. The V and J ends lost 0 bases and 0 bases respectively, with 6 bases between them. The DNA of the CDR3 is TGTGCCAGCAGCGTAGGACACATGAACACTGAAGCTTTCTTT. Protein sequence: CASSVGHMNTEAFF.

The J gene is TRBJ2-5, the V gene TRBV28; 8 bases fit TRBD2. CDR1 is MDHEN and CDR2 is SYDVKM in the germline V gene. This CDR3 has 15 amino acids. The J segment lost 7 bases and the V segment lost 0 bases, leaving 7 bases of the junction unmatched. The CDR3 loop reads CASSLWGGGSGTQYF. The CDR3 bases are TGTGCCAGCAGTTTATGGGGCGGGGGGTCAGGGACCCAGTACTTC.

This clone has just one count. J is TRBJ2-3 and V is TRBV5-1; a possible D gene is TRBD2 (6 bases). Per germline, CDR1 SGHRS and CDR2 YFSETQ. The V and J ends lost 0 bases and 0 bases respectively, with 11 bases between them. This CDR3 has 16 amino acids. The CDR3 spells CASSLEGGVSTDTQYF. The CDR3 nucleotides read TGCGCCAGCAGCTTGGAGGGCGGGGTTAGCACAGATACGCAGTATTTT.

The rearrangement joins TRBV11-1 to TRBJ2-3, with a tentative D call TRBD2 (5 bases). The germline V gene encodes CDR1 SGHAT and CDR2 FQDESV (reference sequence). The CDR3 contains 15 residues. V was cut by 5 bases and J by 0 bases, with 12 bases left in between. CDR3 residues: CASSASGFSTDTQYF. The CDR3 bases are TGTGCCAGCAGCGCTTCGGGGTTTAGCACAGATACGCAGTATTTT. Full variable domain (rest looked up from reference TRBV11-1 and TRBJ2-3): EAEVAQSPRYKITEKSQAVAFWCDPISGHATLYWYRQILGQGPELLVQFQDESVVDDSQLPKDRFSAERLKGVDSTLKIQPAELGDSAMYLCASSASGFSTDTQYFGPGTRLTVL.

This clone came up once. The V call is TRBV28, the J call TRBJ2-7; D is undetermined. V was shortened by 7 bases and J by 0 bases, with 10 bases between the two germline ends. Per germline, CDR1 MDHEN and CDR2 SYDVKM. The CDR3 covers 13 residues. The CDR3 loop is CASTPWSSYEQYF. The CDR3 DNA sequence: TGTGCCAGCACCCCGTGGAGCTCCTACGAGCAGTACTTC. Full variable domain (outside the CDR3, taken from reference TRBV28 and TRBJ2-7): DVKVTQSSRYLVKRTGEKVFLECVQDMDHENMFWYRQDPGLGLRLIYFSYDVKMKEKGDIPEGYSVSREKKERFSLILESASTNQTSMYLCASTPWSSYEQYFGPGTRLTVT.

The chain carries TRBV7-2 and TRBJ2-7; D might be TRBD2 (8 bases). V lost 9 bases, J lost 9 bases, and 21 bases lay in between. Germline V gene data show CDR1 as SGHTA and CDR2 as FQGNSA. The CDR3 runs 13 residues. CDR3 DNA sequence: TGTGCCAGTTCGGGGACAGCGGGAGCAGGGCAGTACTTC. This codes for CASSGTAGAGQYF. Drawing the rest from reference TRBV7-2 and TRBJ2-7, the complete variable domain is GAGVSQSPSNKVTEKGKDVELRCDPISGHTALYWYRQSLGQGLEFLIYFQGNSAPDKSGLPSDRFSAERTGGSVSTLTIQRTQQEDSAVYLCASSGTAGAGQYFGPGTRLTVT.

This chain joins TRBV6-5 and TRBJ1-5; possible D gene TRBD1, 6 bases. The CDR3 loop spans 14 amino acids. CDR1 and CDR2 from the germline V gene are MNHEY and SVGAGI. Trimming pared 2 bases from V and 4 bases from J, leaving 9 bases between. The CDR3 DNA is TGTGCCAGCAGTTACGGCAGGGGAAATCAGCCCCAGCATTTT. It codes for CASSYGRGNQPQHF.

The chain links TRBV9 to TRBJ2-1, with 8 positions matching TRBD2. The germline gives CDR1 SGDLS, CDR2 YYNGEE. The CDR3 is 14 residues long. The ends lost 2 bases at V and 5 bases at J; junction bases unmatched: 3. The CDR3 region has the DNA TGTGCCAGCAGCGTTTCGGGGGGGGACAATGAGCAGTTCTTC. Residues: CASSVSGGDNEQFF.

CDR3 DNA: TGTGCCAGCAGGAGGACAGGGGCCCATCAGCCCCAGCATTTT. Residues: CASRRTGAHQPQHF. The chain joins TRBV2 to TRBJ1-5; TRBD1 matches at 9 bases. With 6 bases clipped from V and 5 bases from J, the junction kept 5 bases outside the gene matches. The CDR3 consists of 14 residues. Germline CDR1 SNHLY, CDR2 FYNNEI.

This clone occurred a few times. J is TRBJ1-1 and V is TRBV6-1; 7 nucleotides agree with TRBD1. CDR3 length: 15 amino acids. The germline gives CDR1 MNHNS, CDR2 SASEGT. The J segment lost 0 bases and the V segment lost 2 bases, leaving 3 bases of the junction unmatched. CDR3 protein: CASSEKGTVNTEAFF. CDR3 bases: TGTGCCAGCAGTGAAAAGGGGACAGTGAACACTGAAGCTTTCTTT.

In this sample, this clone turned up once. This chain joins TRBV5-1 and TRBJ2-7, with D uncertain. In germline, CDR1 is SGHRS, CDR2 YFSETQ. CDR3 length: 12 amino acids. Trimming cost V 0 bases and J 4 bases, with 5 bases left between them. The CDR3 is CASSLDRYEQYF. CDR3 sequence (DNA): TGCGCCAGCAGCTTGGATCGGTACGAGCAGTACTTC.

CDR3 DNA sequence: TGTGCCAGCAGTGTCCCCGAGGGGGGGCACCCCACGCAGCCCCAGCATTTT. Translating it yields CASSVPEGGHPTQPQHF. This chain connects TRBV2 to TRBJ1-5; possible D gene TRBD1, 6 bases. The germline gives CDR1 SNHLY, CDR2 FYNNEI. The length of the CDR3 is 17 residues. The ends were cut back, 4 bases at V and 7 bases at J, with 23 bases in the middle.

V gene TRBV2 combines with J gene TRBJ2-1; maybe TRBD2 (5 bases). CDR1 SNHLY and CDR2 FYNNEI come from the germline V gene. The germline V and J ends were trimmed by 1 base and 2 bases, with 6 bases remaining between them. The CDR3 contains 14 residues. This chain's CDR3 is CASSEGGAYNEQFF. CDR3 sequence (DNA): TGTGCCAGCAGTGAAGGGGGAGCCTACAATGAGCAGTTCTTC. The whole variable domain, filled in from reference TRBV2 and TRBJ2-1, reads EPEVTQTPSHQVTQMGQEVILRCVPISNHLYFYWYRQILGQKVEFLVSFYNNEISEKSEIFDDQFSVERPDGSNFTLKIRSTKLEDSAMYFCASSEGGAYNEQFFGPGTRLTVL.

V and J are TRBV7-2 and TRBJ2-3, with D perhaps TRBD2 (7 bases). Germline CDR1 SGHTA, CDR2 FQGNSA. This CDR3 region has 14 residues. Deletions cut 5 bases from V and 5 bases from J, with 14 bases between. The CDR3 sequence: CASSLVGGLDTQYF. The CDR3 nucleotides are TGTGCCAGCAGCCTAGTGGGGGGGCTAGATACGCAGTATTTT.

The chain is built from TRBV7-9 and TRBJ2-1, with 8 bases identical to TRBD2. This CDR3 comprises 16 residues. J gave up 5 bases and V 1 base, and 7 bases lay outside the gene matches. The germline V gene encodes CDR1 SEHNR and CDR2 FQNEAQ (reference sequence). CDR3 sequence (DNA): TGTGCCAGCAGCTTAGGGCTCGCGGGGGGCCACAATGAGCAGTTCTTC. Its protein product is CASSLGLAGGHNEQFF.